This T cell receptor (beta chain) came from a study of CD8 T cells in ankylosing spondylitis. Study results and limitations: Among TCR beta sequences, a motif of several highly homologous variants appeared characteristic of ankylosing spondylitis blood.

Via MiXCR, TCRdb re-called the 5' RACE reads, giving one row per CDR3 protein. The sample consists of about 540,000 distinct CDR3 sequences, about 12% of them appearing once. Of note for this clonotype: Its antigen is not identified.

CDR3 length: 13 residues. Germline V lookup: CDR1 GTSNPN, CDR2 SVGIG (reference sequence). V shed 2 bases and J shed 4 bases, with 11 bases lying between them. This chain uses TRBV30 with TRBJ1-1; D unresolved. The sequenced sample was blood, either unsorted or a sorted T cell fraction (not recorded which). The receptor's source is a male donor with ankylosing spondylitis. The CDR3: CAWSREEGTEAFF. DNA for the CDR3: TGTGCCTGGAGTCGCGAAGAAGGCACTGAAGCTTTCTTT.